This T cell receptor (beta chain) was captured by sequencing in a study of memory CD4+ T cells and cytomegalovirus serostatus. Trimming stripped 1 base from V and 1 base from J, with 10 bases between. The germline V gene has CDR1 MNHNS and CDR2 SASEGT. The CDR3 totals 15 residues. This clone was detected once. Produced via immunoSEQ multiplex PCR; TCRdb's table is partial and in-frame only. The sample has approximately 60,000 clones, roughly 81% seen once. The sort gate was single viable CD3+CD4+CD8-CD45RO+ cells for memory CD4+ T cells. The receptor's source is an adult in good health and CMV-seronegative. Material for sequencing was memory CD4+ T cells from blood. The rearrangement uses TRBV6-1 and TRBJ1-1; the D is unclear. The CDR3 nucleotides are TGTGCCAGCAGTGAAGGTTGGGCTCAGAACACTGAAGCTTTCTTT. It encodes CASSEGWAQNTEAFF.